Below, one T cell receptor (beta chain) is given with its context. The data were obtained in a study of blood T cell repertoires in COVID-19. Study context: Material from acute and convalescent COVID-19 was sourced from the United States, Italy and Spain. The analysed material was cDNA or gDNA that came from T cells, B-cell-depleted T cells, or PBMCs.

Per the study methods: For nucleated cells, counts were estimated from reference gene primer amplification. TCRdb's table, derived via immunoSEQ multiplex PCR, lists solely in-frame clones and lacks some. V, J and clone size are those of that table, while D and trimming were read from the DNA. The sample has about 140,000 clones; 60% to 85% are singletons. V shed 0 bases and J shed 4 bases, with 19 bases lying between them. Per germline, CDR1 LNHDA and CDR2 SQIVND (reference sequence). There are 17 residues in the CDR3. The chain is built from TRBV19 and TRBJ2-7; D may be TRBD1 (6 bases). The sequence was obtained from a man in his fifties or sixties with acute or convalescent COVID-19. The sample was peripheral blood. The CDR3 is CASSIEGTYRPYYEQYV. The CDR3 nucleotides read TGTGCCAGTAGTATAGAGGGGACATACCGACCTTATTACGAGCAGTACGTC.